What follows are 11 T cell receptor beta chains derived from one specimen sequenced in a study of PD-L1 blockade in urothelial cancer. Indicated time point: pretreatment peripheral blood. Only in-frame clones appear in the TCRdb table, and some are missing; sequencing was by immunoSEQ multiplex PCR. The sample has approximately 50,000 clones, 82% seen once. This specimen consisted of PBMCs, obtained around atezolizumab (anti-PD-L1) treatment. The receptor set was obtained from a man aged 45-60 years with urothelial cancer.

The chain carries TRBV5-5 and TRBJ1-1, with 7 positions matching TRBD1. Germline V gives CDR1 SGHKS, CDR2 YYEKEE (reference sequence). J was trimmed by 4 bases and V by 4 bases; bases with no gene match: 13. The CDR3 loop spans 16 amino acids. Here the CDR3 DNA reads TGTGCCAGCAGCCTCACCCCGGGAGGGGGCATCACTGAAGCTTTCTTT. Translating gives CASSLTPGGGITEAFF.

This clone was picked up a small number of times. Here the CDR3 DNA reads TGTGCCAGCACCCGCGGTTTGGGGGGGAACACTGAAGCTTTCTTT. It translates to CASTRGLGGNTEAFF. The gene calls are TRBV28 and TRBJ1-1; D might be TRBD1 (5 bases). Trimming removed 7 bases from V and 1 base from J, with 16 bases in between. CDR1 and CDR2 from the germline V gene are MDHEN and SYDVKM. This CDR3 has 15 residues.

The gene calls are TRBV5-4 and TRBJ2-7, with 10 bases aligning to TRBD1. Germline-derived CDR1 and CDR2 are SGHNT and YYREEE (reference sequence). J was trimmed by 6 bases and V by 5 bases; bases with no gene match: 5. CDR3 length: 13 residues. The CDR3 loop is CASRAGTGVEQYF. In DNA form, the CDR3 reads TGTGCCAGCAGGGCGGGGACAGGGGTCGAGCAGTACTTC.

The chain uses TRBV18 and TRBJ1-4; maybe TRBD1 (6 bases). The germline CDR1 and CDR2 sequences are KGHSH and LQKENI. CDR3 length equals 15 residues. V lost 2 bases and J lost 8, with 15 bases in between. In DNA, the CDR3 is TGTGCCAGCTCACCAGTTTCAGGGGCAGGGGAAAAACTGTTTTTT. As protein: CASSPVSGAGEKLFF.

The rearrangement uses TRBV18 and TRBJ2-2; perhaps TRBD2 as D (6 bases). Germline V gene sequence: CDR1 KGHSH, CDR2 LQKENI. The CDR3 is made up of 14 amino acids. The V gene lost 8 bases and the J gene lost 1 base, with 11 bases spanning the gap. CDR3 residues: CASKGLQNTGELFF. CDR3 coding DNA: TGTGCCAGCAAGGGACTGCAGAACACCGGGGAGCTGTTTTTT. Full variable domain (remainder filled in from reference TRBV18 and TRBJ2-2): NAGVMQNPRHLVRRRGQEARLRCSPMKGHSHVYWYRQLPEEGLKFMVYLQKENIIDESGMPKERFSAEFPKEGPSILRIQQVVRGDSAAYFCASKGLQNTGELFFGEGSRLTVL.

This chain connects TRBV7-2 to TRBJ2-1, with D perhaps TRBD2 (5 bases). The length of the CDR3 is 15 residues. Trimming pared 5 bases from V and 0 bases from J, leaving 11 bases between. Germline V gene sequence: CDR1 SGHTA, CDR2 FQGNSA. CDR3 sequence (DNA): TGTGCCAGCAGCCTCTCGGCGGGCTCCTACAATGAGCAGTTCTTC. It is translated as CASSLSAGSYNEQFF.

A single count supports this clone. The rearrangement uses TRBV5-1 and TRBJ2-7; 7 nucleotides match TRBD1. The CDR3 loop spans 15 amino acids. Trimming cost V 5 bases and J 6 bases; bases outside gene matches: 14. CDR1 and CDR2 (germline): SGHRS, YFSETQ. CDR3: CASRGSPRTGGEQYF. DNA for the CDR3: TGCGCCAGCAGGGGGTCCCCCCGGACAGGCGGCGAGCAGTACTTC. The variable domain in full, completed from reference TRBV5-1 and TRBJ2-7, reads KAGVTQTPRYLIKTRGQQVTLSCSPISGHRSVSWYQQTPGQGLQFLFEYFSETQRNKGNFPGRFSGRQFSNSRSEMNVSTLELGDSALYLCASRGSPRTGGEQYFGPGTRLTVT.

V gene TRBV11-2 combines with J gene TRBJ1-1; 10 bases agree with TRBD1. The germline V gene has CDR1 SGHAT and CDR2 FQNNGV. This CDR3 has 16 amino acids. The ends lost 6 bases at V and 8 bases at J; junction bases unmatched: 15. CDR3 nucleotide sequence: TGTGCCAGCAGACAGGGACAGGGGTGGTTGGGAGTAGAAGCTTTCTTT. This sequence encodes CASRQGQGWLGVEAFF.

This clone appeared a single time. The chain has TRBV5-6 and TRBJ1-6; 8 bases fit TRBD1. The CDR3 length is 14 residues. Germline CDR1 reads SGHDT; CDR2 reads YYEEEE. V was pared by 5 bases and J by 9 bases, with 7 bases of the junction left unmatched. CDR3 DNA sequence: TGTGCCAGCAGAACCGGGACAGGTGGTTCACCCCTCCACTTT. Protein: CASRTGTGGSPLHF.

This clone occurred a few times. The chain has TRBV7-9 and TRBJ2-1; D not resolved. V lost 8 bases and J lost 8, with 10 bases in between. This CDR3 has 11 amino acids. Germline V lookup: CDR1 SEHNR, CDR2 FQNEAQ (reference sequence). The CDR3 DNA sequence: TGTGCCAGCTCAATTCATTATGAGCAGTTCTTC. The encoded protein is CASSIHYEQFF. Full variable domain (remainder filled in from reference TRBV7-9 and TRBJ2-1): DTGVSQNPRHKITKRGQNVTFRCDPISEHNRLYWYRQTLGQGPEFLTYFQNEAQLEKSRLLSDRFSAERPKGSFSTLEIQRTEQGDSAMYLCASSIHYEQFFGPGTRLTVL.

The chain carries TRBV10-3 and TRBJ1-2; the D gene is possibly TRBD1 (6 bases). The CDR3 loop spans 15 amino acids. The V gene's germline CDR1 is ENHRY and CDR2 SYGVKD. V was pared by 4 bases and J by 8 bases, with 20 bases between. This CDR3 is CAISATGTKGEGYTF. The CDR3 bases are TGTGCCATCAGTGCAACCGGGACAAAAGGAGAAGGCTACACCTTC.